This TCR beta chain stems from a study of T cells and Merkel cell carcinoma outcomes (dated by TCRdb to the early 2020s). Regarding the complete study: In patients with Merkel cell carcinoma, researchers looked at whether the T-cell repertoire of the tumor, along with T-cell density, could predict clinical outcome.

Reading from cysteine to phenylalanine, the CDR3 counts 17 amino acids. Only the CDR3 DNA stays, 51 bases, in frame from base 1. The CDR1 and CDR2 encoded by the germline V gene are SGDLS and YYNGEE. Germline trimming amounts to 6 bases on V and 0 bases on J, with 10 as the count of junction bases outside the gene matches. The samples were taken from patients with Merkel cell carcinoma. Broad study findings and their caveats: Clinical outcomes in Merkel cell carcinoma patients were reported to be predicted by T-cell repertoire features combined with T-cell density.

Concerning this clone itself: This receptor's antigen is unknown. No much larger clonotype is one base removed from it; base qualities were not supplied.

Libraries were constructed by the immunoSEQ multiplex PCR assay. TCRdb mirrors the immuneACCESS table, restricted to in-frame sequences. Some clones are absent from its copies; in checked studies, under half trace to an unresolved V gene, and the reason for the others is unknown. Recorded for this sample are 6,500 to 7,500 clones; 90% of them occurred a single time. 2.5% to 3% of the sample rests with the top ten. The rearrangement combines TRBV9 with TRBJ2-3, with 10 bases in between that match TRBD2. The sequence was obtained from a human donor with Merkel cell carcinoma. Input material: tumor tissue from Merkel cell carcinoma. The DNA sequence reads TGTGCCAGCACCGACTGGGCTAGCGGGGGTAGCACAGATACGCAGTATTTT. Translation gives CASTDWASGGSTDTQYF.